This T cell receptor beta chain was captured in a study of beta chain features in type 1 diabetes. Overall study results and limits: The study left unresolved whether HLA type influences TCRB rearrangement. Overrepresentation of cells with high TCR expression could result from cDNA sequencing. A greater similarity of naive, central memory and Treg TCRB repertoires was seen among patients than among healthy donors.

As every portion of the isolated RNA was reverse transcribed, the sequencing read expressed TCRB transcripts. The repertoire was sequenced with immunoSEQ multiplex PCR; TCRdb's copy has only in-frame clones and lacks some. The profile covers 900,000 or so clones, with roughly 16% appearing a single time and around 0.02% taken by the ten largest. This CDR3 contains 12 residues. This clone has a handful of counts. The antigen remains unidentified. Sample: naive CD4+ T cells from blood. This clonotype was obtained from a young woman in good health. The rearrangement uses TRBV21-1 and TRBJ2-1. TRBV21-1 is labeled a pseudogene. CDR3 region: CASSPTYNEQFF. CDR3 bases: TGTGCCAGCAGCCCGACCTACAATGAGCAGTTCTTC.